The 27 T cell receptor beta chains below come from one sample, sequenced in a study of blood T cell repertoires in COVID-19. Libraries were prepared by immunoSEQ multiplex PCR; TCRdb keeps only in-frame clonotypes and omits some of them. The sample has approximately 210,000 clones, 83% seen once; the top ten hold roughly 8.8%. Sequenced: peripheral blood. The receptors come from a woman between 50 and 59 years old with acute or convalescent COVID-19.

The genes are TRBV5-1 and TRBJ2-2; D is perhaps TRBD1 (6 bases). Looked up from germline, CDR1 is SGHRS and CDR2 is YFSETQ. V shed 1 base and J shed 5 bases, with 12 bases lying between them. The CDR3 consists of 15 residues. The CDR3 sequence is CASSLWPRGTGELFF. CDR3 nucleotides: TGCGCCAGCAGCTTGTGGCCGAGGGGGACCGGGGAGCTGTTTTTT.

Only one count was recorded for this clone. The V gene is TRBV18, the J gene TRBJ2-7; 11 nucleotides agree with TRBD1. The length of the CDR3 is 15 residues. Losses at the gene ends were 6 bases for V and 3 bases for J; bases not matched to a gene: 7. Per the germline V gene, CDR1 is KGHSH and CDR2 is LQKENI. The CDR3 loop reads CASSPGTGGFYEQYF. As DNA, the CDR3 is TGTGCCAGCTCGCCCGGGACAGGGGGGTTCTACGAGCAGTACTTC.

The V and J genes are TRBV19 and TRBJ2-1, with D perhaps matching TRBD2 (5 bases). CDR3 length equals 15 residues. Germline loops: CDR1 LNHDA, CDR2 SQIVND (reference sequence). Trimming removed 8 bases at V and 2 bases at J, with 16 bases between. Here the CDR3 DNA reads TGTGCCAGTCGAGACCGGGATCCTACCTACAATGAGCAGTTCTTC. Translated: CASRDRDPTYNEQFF.

The chain carries TRBV27 and TRBJ2-1; D might be TRBD2 (6 bases). The V and J ends lost 8 bases and 4 bases respectively, with 15 bases between them. The germline V gene encodes CDR1 MNHEY and CDR2 SMNVEV (reference sequence). There are 14 residues in the CDR3. CDR3 amino acids: CASGFGAGYNEQFF. CDR3 DNA: TGTGCCAGCGGGTTCGGGGCGGGGTACAATGAGCAGTTCTTC.

The chain carries TRBV7-2 and TRBJ2-7, with 8 bases identical to TRBD2. V gave up 1 base and J gave up 3 bases; unmatched junction bases: 5. Germline V gene lookup returns CDR1 SGHTA and CDR2 FQGNSA. The CDR3 totals 15 residues. CDR3 coding DNA: TGTGCCAGCAGCTTAGAGTTACTAGCGGTCTACGAGCAGTACTTC. Translated, it gives CASSLELLAVYEQYF.

A note on this clone: Other nucleotide sequences from this sample produce the same CDR3. The rearrangement links TRBV6-5 to TRBJ1-2; D not resolved. Trimming left V 6 bases short and J 0 bases short, with 11 bases between. CDR3 size: 14 residues. Germline V gene lookup returns CDR1 MNHEY and CDR2 SVGAGI. CDR3 nucleotide sequence: TGTGCCAGCAGCCCCTACAGTGCTAACTATGGCTACACCTTC. The encoded protein is CASSPYSANYGYTF.

The V and J genes are TRBV29-1 and TRBJ2-1; D unresolved. Germline lookup yields CDR1 SQVTM and CDR2 ANQGSEA. Deletions cut 3 bases from V and 9 bases from J, with 12 bases between. There are 12 residues in the CDR3. CDR3 residues: CSVDPASREQFF. DNA for the CDR3: TGCAGCGTTGATCCGGCTAGTCGTGAGCAGTTCTTC.

The rearrangement uses TRBV12-3 or TRBV12-4 and TRBJ1-2; D ambiguous. This CDR3 has 13 residues. Trimming left V 7 bases short and J 8 bases short, with 17 bases between. For the CDR3, the DNA is TGTGCCAGCACCCCTAGGATTGAGTGGGGCTACACCTTC. As protein: CASTPRIEWGYTF.

The genes are TRBV5-1 and TRBJ2-1; 8 nucleotides agree with TRBD1. There are 13 residues in the CDR3. The junction had 4 bases not matched to a gene; V was cut back by 2 bases and J by 9 bases. Germline assignment: CDR1 SGHRS and CDR2 YFSETQ. This CDR3 is CASSLGTGAEQFF. In nucleotides, the CDR3 is TGCGCCAGCAGCTTAGGGACAGGCGCTGAGCAGTTCTTC.

The V and J genes are TRBV15 and TRBJ1-4; weak D call: TRBD1 (5 bases). The CDR3 has 15 amino acids. V lost 0 bases and J lost 10, with 15 bases in between. Looked up from germline, CDR1 is LNHNV and CDR2 is YYDKDF (reference sequence). CDR3 amino acids: CATSRDVGQAGKLFF. As DNA, the CDR3 is TGTGCCACCAGCAGAGATGTGGGGCAGGCTGGAAAACTGTTTTTT.

V gene TRBV9 combines with J gene TRBJ2-3; 7 nucleotides align to TRBD1. V trimming: 4 bases; J trimming: 2 bases; junction bases outside the gene matches: 7. This CDR3 has 15 amino acids. Germline CDR1 SGDLS, CDR2 YYNGEE. DNA of the CDR3: TGTGCCAGCAGCCCCCGGGGACAGTACACAGATACGCAGTATTTT. Its translation is CASSPRGQYTDTQYF.

There are a few counts of this clone. V gene TRBV10-1 combines with J gene TRBJ2-1, with 8 bases identical to TRBD2. V was clipped by 3 bases and J by 6 bases; unmatched bases: 10. The CDR3 length is 16 residues. Germline CDR1 is WNHNN and CDR2 is SYGVQD (reference sequence). The CDR3 here is CASSDYGRAGGNEQFF. In DNA form, the CDR3 reads TGCGCCAGCAGTGATTACGGGAGGGCCGGGGGCAATGAGCAGTTCTTC.

The chain joins TRBV12-5 to TRBJ2-3; TRBD2 aligns across 9 bases. J was trimmed by 4 bases and V by 0 bases; bases with no gene match: 5. Germline V gene lookup returns CDR1 LGHNT and CDR2 FRNRAP. The CDR3 is made up of 16 amino acids. The CDR3 DNA reads as TGTGCTAGTGGTTTGGTACGCGGGGGGGAGGCAGATACGCAGTATTTT. Its protein product is CASGLVRGGEADTQYF.

CDR3 region: CASTLGGAQLNYGYTF. Here the CDR3 DNA reads TGTGCCAGCACTCTGGGAGGGGCCCAACTCAACTATGGCTACACCTTC. This chain joins TRBV28 and TRBJ1-2, with a weak D call TRBD1 (5 bases). CDR1 and CDR2 from the germline V gene are MDHEN and SYDVKM. V gave up 7 bases and J gave up 2 bases, with 20 bases separating them. This CDR3 contains 16 residues.

The chain uses TRBV2 and TRBJ2-7; a weak D match, TRBD2 (6 bases). The CDR3 has 12 amino acids. CDR1 and CDR2 (germline): SNHLY, FYNNEI. Trimming took off 11 bases at V and 0 bases at J, with 11 bases between the two ends. CDR3 nucleotides: TGTGCCGGAGGGACGGACTCCTACGAGCAGTACTTC. Translation gives CAGGTDSYEQYF.

This chain uses TRBV5-4 with TRBJ2-7; TRBD2 matches 9 bases. The length of the CDR3 is 16 residues. V trimming: 7 bases; J trimming: 1 base; junction bases outside the gene matches: 12. CDR1 is SGHNT and CDR2 is YYREEE in the germline V gene (reference sequence). Written as DNA, the CDR3 is TGTGCCAGCTCCTTCCCCCTAGCGGGAAATTCCTACGAGCAGTACTTC. It yields the protein CASSFPLAGNSYEQYF.

This chain connects TRBV19 to TRBJ2-1, with 8 bases matching TRBD1. This CDR3 is built from 16 residues. Trimming took 6 bases from V and 7 from J; bases not matched to a gene: 14. Germline lookup yields CDR1 LNHDA and CDR2 SQIVND (reference sequence). CDR3 bases: TGTGCCAGTAGGCGCTTGGTACAGGGGGGAGGTAATGAGCAGTTCTTC. Amino acid sequence: CASRRLVQGGGNEQFF.

This sequence joins TRBV2 and TRBJ2-7; the D gene is possibly TRBD2 (5 bases). The V and J ends lost 8 bases and 3 bases respectively, with 14 bases between them. Germline-derived CDR1 and CDR2 are SNHLY and FYNNEI. This CDR3 is built from 13 residues. CDR3 sequence (DNA): TGTGCCAGCCAGAGCGGATACGACTACGAGCAGTACTTC. Translated: CASQSGYDYEQYF.

The J gene is TRBJ1-5, the V gene TRBV2, with 7 bases fitting TRBD1. The CDR3 has 17 residues. Per germline, CDR1 SNHLY and CDR2 FYNNEI. Germline trimming cut 6 bases from V and 1 base from J; bases unmatched to any gene: 12. The CDR3 reads CASSFRQGRVSNQPQHF. CDR3 DNA: TGTGCCAGCAGCTTCAGACAGGGAAGGGTGAGCAATCAGCCCCAGCATTTT.

The rearrangement joins TRBV11-2 to TRBJ2-5; tentative D call: TRBD1 (6 bases). The length of the CDR3 is 15 residues. V was cut by 5 bases and J by 1 base, with 14 bases left in between. Germline assignment: CDR1 SGHAT and CDR2 FQNNGV. CDR3 protein: CASSPFGTRQETQYF. DNA of the CDR3: TGTGCCAGCAGCCCCTTTGGGACACGCCAAGAGACCCAGTACTTC.

The chain links TRBV20-1 to TRBJ2-2; D is perhaps TRBD1 (5 bases). The CDR3 covers 16 residues. Germline assignment: CDR1 DFQATT and CDR2 SNEGSKA (reference sequence). V was pared by 3 bases and J by 0 bases, with 14 bases between. CDR3 bases: TGCAGTGCTAGTCGAGCAGGGTCCCCGAACACCGGGGAGCTGTTTTTT. It translates to CSASRAGSPNTGELFF.

Only one count was recorded for this clone. The rearrangement joins TRBV19 to TRBJ2-2; TRBD2 matches at 9 bases. The V and J ends lost 8 bases and 4 bases, in that order; junction bases with no gene match: 5. In germline, CDR1 is LNHDA, CDR2 SQIVND (reference sequence). The CDR3 totals 14 residues. The CDR3 nucleotides are TGTGCCAGTTGCGGGAGGGCGAGCACCGGGGAGCTGTTTTTT. Protein sequence: CASCGRASTGELFF.

The CDR3 DNA is TGTGCCAGTAGTATAGGGGAGGGGGGATCCTCCTTGAACACTGAAGCTTTCTTT. Its translation is CASSIGEGGSSLNTEAFF. The chain is built from TRBV19 and TRBJ1-1; D perhaps matches TRBD1 (6 bases). The V end was cut by 1 base, the J end by 0 bases, with 18 bases between. The length of the CDR3 is 18 residues. CDR1 is LNHDA and CDR2 is SQIVND in the germline V gene (reference sequence). Looking up the rest from reference TRBV19 and TRBJ1-1 gives the full variable domain: DGGITQSPKYLFRKEGQNVTLSCEQNLNHDAMYWYRQDPGQGLRLIYYSQIVNDFQKGDIAEGYSVSREKKESFPLTVTSAQKNPTAFYLCASSIGEGGSSLNTEAFFGQGTRLTVV.

This sequence joins TRBV2 and TRBJ2-2; 10 positions match TRBD1. Germline values: CDR1 SNHLY, CDR2 FYNNEI. CDR3 length: 15 residues. The junction had 3 bases not matched to a gene; V was cut back by 6 bases and J by 2 bases. CDR3 bases: TGTGCCAGCAGGGGACAGGGGAGAAACACCGGGGAGCTGTTTTTT. Translating gives CASRGQGRNTGELFF.

This chain connects TRBV29-1 to TRBJ2-3; TRBD1 aligns across 7 bases. The germline V gene encodes CDR1 SQVTM and CDR2 ANQGSEA. The V and J ends lost 6 bases and 5 bases, in that order; junction bases with no gene match: 14. The CDR3 is made up of 15 amino acids. Here the CDR3 DNA reads TGCAGCGTCCCCCCCGAGGGGGCGATGGTAGATACGCAGTATTTT. It codes for CSVPPEGAMVDTQYF.

This clone was counted only a few times. The gene calls are TRBV19 and TRBJ2-2, with 10 bases that match TRBD2. V lost 4 bases to trimming and J lost 6 bases; unmatched junction nucleotides: 5. The CDR3 has 15 residues. CDR1 and CDR2 (germline): LNHDA, SQIVND (reference sequence). The CDR3 bases are TGTGCCAGTAGTAGAATAGCGGGAGGCCCCGGGGAGCTGTTTTTT. As protein: CASSRIAGGPGELFF.

This chain uses TRBV21-1 with TRBJ2-4; the table's D gene call, TRBD2, was not cross checked with the DNA. TRBV21-1 constitutes a pseudogene. The CDR3 is 17 amino acids. The CDR3 protein is CASSKASSSVAKNIQYF. The CDR3 DNA reads TGTGCCAGCAGCAAAGCGAGCTCCTCGGTAGCCAAAAACATTCAGTACTTC.